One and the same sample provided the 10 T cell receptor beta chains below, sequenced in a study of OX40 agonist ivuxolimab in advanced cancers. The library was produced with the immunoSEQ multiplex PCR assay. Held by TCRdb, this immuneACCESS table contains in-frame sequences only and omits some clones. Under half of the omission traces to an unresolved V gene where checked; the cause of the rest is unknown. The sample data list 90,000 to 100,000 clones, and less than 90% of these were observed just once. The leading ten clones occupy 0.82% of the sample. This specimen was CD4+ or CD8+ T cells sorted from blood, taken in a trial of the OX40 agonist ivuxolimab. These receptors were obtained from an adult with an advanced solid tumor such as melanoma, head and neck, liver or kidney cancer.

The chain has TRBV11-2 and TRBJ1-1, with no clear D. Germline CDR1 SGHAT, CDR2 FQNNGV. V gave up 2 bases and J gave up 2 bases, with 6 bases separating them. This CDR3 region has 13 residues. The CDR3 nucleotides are TGTGCCAGCAGCTTACAGACCAACACTGAAGCTTTCTTT. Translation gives CASSLQTNTEAFF.

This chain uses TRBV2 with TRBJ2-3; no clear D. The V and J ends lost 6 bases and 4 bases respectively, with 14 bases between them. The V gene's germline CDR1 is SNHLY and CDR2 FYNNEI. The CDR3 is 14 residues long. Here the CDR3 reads CASSRTLSADTQYF. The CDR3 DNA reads TGTGCCAGCAGCAGAACCCTAAGCGCAGATACGCAGTATTTT.

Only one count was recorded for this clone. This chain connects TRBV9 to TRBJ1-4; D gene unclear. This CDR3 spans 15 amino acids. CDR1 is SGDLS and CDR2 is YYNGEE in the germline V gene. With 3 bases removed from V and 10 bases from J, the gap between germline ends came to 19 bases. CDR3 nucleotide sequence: TGTGCCAGCAGCGCTAGTGGAGGGCAAGGCGGAAAACTGTTTTTT. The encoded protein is CASSASGGQGGKLFF.

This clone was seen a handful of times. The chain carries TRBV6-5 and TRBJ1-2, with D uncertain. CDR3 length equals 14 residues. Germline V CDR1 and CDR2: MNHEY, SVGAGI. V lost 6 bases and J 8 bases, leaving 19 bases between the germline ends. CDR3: CASSRFGGLEGYTF. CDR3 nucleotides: TGTGCCAGCAGCCGATTCGGAGGACTTGAGGGCTACACCTTC.

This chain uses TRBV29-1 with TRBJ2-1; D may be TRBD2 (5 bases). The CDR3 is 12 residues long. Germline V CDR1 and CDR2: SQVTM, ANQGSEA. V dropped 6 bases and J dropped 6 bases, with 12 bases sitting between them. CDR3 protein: CSVSPGSNEQFF. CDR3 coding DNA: TGCAGCGTGTCACCGGGGTCCAATGAGCAGTTCTTC.

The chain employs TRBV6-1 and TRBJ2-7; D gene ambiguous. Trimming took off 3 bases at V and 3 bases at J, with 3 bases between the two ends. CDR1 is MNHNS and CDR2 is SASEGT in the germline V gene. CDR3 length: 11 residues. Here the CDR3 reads CASSEHYEQYF. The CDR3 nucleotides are TGTGCCAGCAGTGAGCACTACGAGCAGTACTTC.

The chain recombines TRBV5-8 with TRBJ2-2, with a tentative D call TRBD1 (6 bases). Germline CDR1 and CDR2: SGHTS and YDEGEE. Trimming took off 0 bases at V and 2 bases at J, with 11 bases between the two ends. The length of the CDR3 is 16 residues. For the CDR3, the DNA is TGTGCCAGCAGCTTGGGGACAGAGGGTAACACCGGGGAGCTGTTTTTT. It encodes CASSLGTEGNTGELFF.

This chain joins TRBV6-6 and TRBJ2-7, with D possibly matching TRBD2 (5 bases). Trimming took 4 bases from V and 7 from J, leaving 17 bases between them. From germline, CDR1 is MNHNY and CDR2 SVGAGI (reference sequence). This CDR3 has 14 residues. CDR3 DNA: TGTGCCAGCAGTTCCGGGATTCCACCCTGGGAGCAGTACTTC. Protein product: CASSSGIPPWEQYF.

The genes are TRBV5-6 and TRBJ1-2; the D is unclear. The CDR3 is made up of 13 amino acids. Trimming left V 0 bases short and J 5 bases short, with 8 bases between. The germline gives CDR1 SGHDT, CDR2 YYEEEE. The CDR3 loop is CASSLVGLYGYTF. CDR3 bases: TGTGCCAGCAGCTTGGTTGGACTATATGGCTACACCTTC. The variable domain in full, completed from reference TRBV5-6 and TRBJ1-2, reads DAGVTQSPTHLIKTRGQQVTLRCSPKSGHDTVSWYQQALGQGPQFIFQYYEEEERQRGNFPDRFSGHQFPNYSSELNVNALLLGDSALYLCASSLVGLYGYTFGSGTRLTVV.

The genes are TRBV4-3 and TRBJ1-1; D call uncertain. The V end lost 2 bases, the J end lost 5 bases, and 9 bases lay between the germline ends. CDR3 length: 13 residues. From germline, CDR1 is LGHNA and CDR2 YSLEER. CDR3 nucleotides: TGCGCCAGCAGCCAACCTGGAGGAACTGAAGCTTTCTTT. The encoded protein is CASSQPGGTEAFF.